The count of the clone carrying this T cell receptor (beta chain) is one. An assay was performed, and its level was deep. Profiling relied on immunoSEQ multiplex PCR, and the TCRdb table lists in-frame clones only, not all of them. The table lists roughly 700,000 clones, over 65% of them singletons. The germline CDR1 and CDR2 sequences are MGHRA and YSYEKL. This CDR3 is built from 15 residues. Trimming removed 6 bases at V and 8 bases at J, with 22 bases between. This sample was included in a study of shared clonotypes between healthy human individuals. All donors were healthy HIV-negative adults lacking recent acute infections or vaccinations. Within Nashville, Tennessee resided all donors, each a Caucasian adult.

The J gene is TRBJ1-1, the V gene TRBV4-1, with D possibly being TRBD1 (6 bases). The receptor was isolated from a woman aged 25 to 39 in good health. The sample comprised memory CD4+ T cells sorted from blood. Subset indicated: CD45RA-negative fraction. CDR3 region: CASRGRVWGREEAFF. The CDR3 DNA follows: TGCGCCAGCAGAGGGAGGGTGTGGGGGCGGGAGGAAGCTTTCTTT.